This TCR beta chain was retrieved from a study of vaccination and CD4 T cells after COVID-19. At the level of the study: Cultures acting as controls obtained a CEFX pool, an HIV-1 Nef pool, or no peptide.

Germline-derived CDR1 and CDR2 are LNHDA and SQIVND (reference sequence). This CDR3 spans 16 amino acids. With the Oncomine TCR Beta short-read assay, DNA from cultured CD4+ T cells was sequenced. The template was genomic DNA from cultured CD4+ T cells. TCRdb reprocessed the PCR reads via MiXCR and lists one record per CDR3 protein. The sample contains some 15,000 distinct CDR3 sequences, roughly 43% of which appear only once. The treatment denotes: approximately 11-day PBMC culture with coronavirus spike peptide pools or control peptides (ViraFEST assay). ViraFEST enlarged antigen-specific T cell populations with peptide pools and afterwards sequenced TCRs. Positive PCR dates covered March to December 2020, before US Alpha, Beta and Delta variants. For this clonotype: Its antigen remains unknown. One end of the junction varies from germline; a read error may be responsible.

This sequence originates from a human donor who had recovered from COVID-19. The chain has TRBV19 and TRBJ2-2; possibly TRBD1 for D (6 bases). Sequencing was done on a sample of CD4+ T cells from blood, cultured in vitro. CDR3 sequence: CASRLSGRGGTGELFF. CDR3 DNA sequence: TGTGCTAGTAGGCTAAGTGGCAGGGGCGGCACCGGGGAGCTGTTTTTT.